These 11 T cell receptor beta chains came from one sample sequenced in a study of T cells in Graves' hyperthyroidism and ophthalmopathy. Authors of the study amplified TCR beta CDR3 regions from RNA transcripts. TCR CDR3 underwent first-round RT-PCR with the HTBI primer set. TCRdb reprocessed the multiplex PCR reads via MiXCR and lists one record per CDR3 protein. The sample carries about 480,000 distinct CDR3 sequences, 14% recorded once. Sequencing was carried out using blood. These receptors were taken from a woman between 18 and 30 years old with Graves' hyperthyroidism.

This clonotype has a count of ten or more. This chain uses TRBV11-2 with TRBJ2-5; D is unresolved. The germline V and J ends were trimmed by 4 bases and 4 bases, with 13 bases remaining between them. In germline, CDR1 is SGHAT, CDR2 FQNNGV. This CDR3 has 14 residues. CDR3 coding DNA: TGTGCCAGCAGCTCAACTAAAAGGATAGAGACCCAGTACTTC. Encoded protein: CASSSTKRIETQYF.

The chain uses TRBV24-1 and TRBJ2-2, with 13 bases identical to TRBD2. The V gene's germline CDR1 is KGHDR and CDR2 SFDVKD. This CDR3 is 17 amino acids long. After removal of 4 bases from V and 7 bases from J, the junction contained 8 bases not matched to a gene. The CDR3 region has the DNA TGTGCCACCAGTGACCTCGGGACTAGCGGGAATAACGGGGAGCTGTTTTTT. It yields the protein CATSDLGTSGNNGELFF.

This clonotype came up a few times. This chain uses TRBV6-2 or TRBV6-3 with TRBJ1-3, with 7 bases identical to TRBD1. The germline gives CDR1 MNHEY, CDR2 SVGEGT. CDR3 length: 14 amino acids. Trimming removed 9 bases from V and 0 bases from J; junction bases left unmatched: 5. The CDR3: CASTTGYSGNTIYF. Here the CDR3 DNA reads TGTGCCAGTACGACAGGGTACTCTGGAAACACCATATATTTT.

To note about this clonotype: One end of the junction varies from germline; a read error may be responsible. The chain carries TRBV5-6 and TRBJ2-1; 10 bases align to TRBD2. This CDR3 is built from 15 residues. Germline V gives CDR1 SGHDT, CDR2 YYEEEE. The CDR3 DNA reads as TGTGCCAGCAGCTTGGGGCGGACTAGCGGAAATGAGCGGTTCTTC. It codes for CASSLGRTSGNERFF.

This clonotype was seen at least ten times. This chain joins TRBV2 and TRBJ1-5; 9 bases align to TRBD1. There are 17 residues in the CDR3. After removal of 6 bases from V and 7 bases from J, the junction contained 16 bases not matched to a gene. Looked up from germline, CDR1 is SNHLY and CDR2 is FYNNEI. The CDR3 DNA follows: TGTGCCAGCAGCCCGGGACAGGGAAATAGGGGGCGGCAGCCCCAGCATTTT. Translation gives CASSPGQGNRGRQPQHF.

This clonotype was detected a few times. This chain connects TRBV24-1 to TRBJ1-5; maybe TRBD1 (5 bases). This CDR3 contains 15 residues. The germline gives CDR1 KGHDR, CDR2 SFDVKD. V was shortened by 3 bases and J by 5 bases, with 13 bases between the two germline ends. DNA of the CDR3: TGTGCCACCAGTGATGGGGGAGGGGTTGATCAGCCCCAGCATTTT. Protein product: CATSDGGGVDQPQHF.

This clonotype was seen ten or more times. The gene calls are TRBV10-3 and TRBJ2-1, with D perhaps TRBD2 (5 bases). The germline V gene has CDR1 ENHRY and CDR2 SYGVKD. V shed 2 bases and J shed 5 bases, with 13 bases lying between them. CDR3 length: 15 residues. In DNA form, the CDR3 reads TGTGCCATCAGTGAGGGGAGTTCTGGAAACAATGAGCAGTTCTTC. Translated, it gives CAISEGSSGNNEQFF.

This clonotype has just one count. This chain connects TRBV6-1 to TRBJ2-7, with 10 positions matching TRBD2. CDR1 is MNHNS and CDR2 is SASEGT in the germline V gene. With 8 bases clipped from V and 2 bases from J, the junction kept 9 bases outside the gene matches. This CDR3 is 15 amino acids long. The DNA of the CDR3 is TGTGCCAGCGCGGGCCGGACTAGCGGCACCTACGAGCAGTACGTC. Residues: CASAGRTSGTYEQYV.

This clonotype has ten or more counts. A read error may produce the germline difference seen at one junction end. The chain uses TRBV20-1 and TRBJ2-1; 8 bases match TRBD2. Germline CDR1 reads DFQATT; CDR2 reads SNEGSKA (reference sequence). The CDR3 consists of 13 residues. This CDR3 reads CSAVSSGYNEQFF. The CDR3 DNA sequence: TGCAGTGCCGTATCTAGCGGGTACAACGAGCAGTTCTTC.

Comments on this clonotype: The junction does not match germline at one end; this may be a read error. The chain has TRBV12-3 or TRBV12-4 and TRBJ2-1; D not certain. The CDR3 has 12 residues. The CDR3 DNA sequence: TGTACCAGCAGTTTACGATACAATGAGCAGTTCTTC. It encodes CTSSLRYNEQFF.

This clonotype was picked up many times. The CDR3 sequence: CASSLGSLSNQPQHF. In DNA, the CDR3 is TGTGCCAGCAGTTTAGGCAGTTTGAGCAATCAGCCCCAGCATTTT. J is TRBJ1-5 and V is TRBV12-3 or TRBV12-4; D is ambiguous. CDR3 length equals 15 residues. V dropped 1 base and J dropped 1 base, with 8 bases sitting between them.